This TCR beta chain was documented in a study of cytomegalovirus exposure and HLA in healthy donors. Study as a whole: Samples from HLA-typed donors yielded about 86 million unique TCRs in an early data release. Study findings and constraints: Altogether, 150 to 200 TCR beta chains were recorded as cytomegalovirus-associated.

The PCR had 60 Vbeta and 13 Jbeta primers. The method was immunoSEQ multiplex PCR; TCRdb's version includes in-frame clones alone and lacks a portion of them. In the table there are 90,000 to 120,000 clones, around 79% of which are singletons. About this clone itself: Its specificity is not known.

The CDR3 totals 14 residues. Deletions cut 3 bases from V and 4 bases from J, with 12 bases between. CDR1 is MGHDK and CDR2 is SYGVNS in the germline V gene. Material for sequencing was PBMCs. This sequence joins TRBV25-1 and TRBJ1-1; D gene uncertain. The sequence derives from a male donor in good health and CMV-seropositive. The CDR3 bases are TGTGCCAGCAGTGATAAGGGAGAATCCACTGAAGCTTTCTTT. It codes for CASSDKGESTEAFF.